The 21 T cell receptor beta chains below were found in one sample sequenced in a study of cytomegalovirus exposure and HLA in healthy donors. The PCR made use of 60 Vbeta and 13 Jbeta primers. Profiled with immunoSEQ multiplex PCR; TCRdb holds only in-frame clones, not every one. The repertoire consists of 200,000 to 250,000 clones, with 80% to 85% occurring once and the leading ten covering around 8.6%. Sequencing was performed on PBMCs. The receptors were gathered from a woman aged 55-70 years in good health and CMV-seropositive.

This chain connects TRBV5-4 to TRBJ1-4; possibly TRBD1 for D (5 bases). The V end lost 0 bases, the J end lost 13 bases, and 19 bases lay between the germline ends. Germline assignment: CDR1 SGHNT and CDR2 YYREEE (reference sequence). This CDR3 is 15 amino acids long. In nucleotides, the CDR3 is TGTGCCAGCAGCTTGGCCGACGACCCGGCTAGGGGACTGTTTTTT. It specifies CASSLADDPARGLFF.

J is TRBJ2-7 and V is TRBV7-9, with 10 positions matching TRBD2. This CDR3 has 15 residues. V gave up 5 bases and J gave up 3 bases; unmatched junction bases: 7. The V gene's germline CDR1 is SEHNR and CDR2 FQNEAQ (reference sequence). CDR3 sequence reads: CASSAGLADLYEQYF. The CDR3 region has the DNA TGTGCCAGCAGCGCTGGACTAGCGGACCTCTACGAGCAGTACTTC.

This sequence joins TRBV7-2 and TRBJ1-5; D possibly corresponds to TRBD1 (6 bases). The CDR3 loop spans 17 amino acids. The V end lost 5 bases, the J end lost 0 bases, and 17 bases lay between the germline ends. Germline CDR1 SGHTA, CDR2 FQGNSA. CDR3 residues: CASSHRGKANSNQPQHF. In nucleotides, the CDR3 is TGTGCCAGCAGCCATAGGGGGAAAGCTAATAGCAATCAGCCCCAGCATTTT.

The CDR3 protein is CASSLGAGSGGGELFF. DNA of the CDR3: TGCGCCAGCAGCTTGGGGGCAGGAAGTGGTGGCGGGGAGCTGTTTTTT. V and J are TRBV5-1 and TRBJ2-2; D uncertain. CDR1 and CDR2 from the germline V gene are SGHRS and YFSETQ. V lost 0 bases and J lost 7, with 16 bases in between. This CDR3 is built from 16 residues. The whole variable domain, remainder taken from reference TRBV5-1 and TRBJ2-2, is KAGVTQTPRYLIKTRGQQVTLSCSPISGHRSVSWYQQTPGQGLQFLFEYFSETQRNKGNFPGRFSGRQFSNSRSEMNVSTLELGDSALYLCASSLGAGSGGGELFFGEGSRLTVL.

The V and J genes are TRBV7-8 and TRBJ2-7; the match to TRBD1 covers 8 bases. Trimming removed 1 base from V and 6 bases from J; junction bases left unmatched: 8. The CDR3 is made up of 15 amino acids. Germline lookup yields CDR1 SGHVS and CDR2 FQNEAQ. The CDR3 nucleotides read TGTGCCAGCAGCTTAGATGGGACAGGTCGGAGCGAGCAGTACTTC. This sequence encodes CASSLDGTGRSEQYF.

This clone was recorded once. The DNA for the CDR3 is TGTGCCAGCAGCTTACCACGCGGCTCCTACGAGCAGTACTTC. It encodes CASSLPRGSYEQYF. This chain uses TRBV7-9 with TRBJ2-5, with D uncertain. The J call could be wrong; TRBJ2-7 is a better fit for the DNA end. Per germline, CDR1 SEHNR and CDR2 FQNEAQ (reference sequence). This CDR3 is built from 14 residues.

The chain carries TRBV6-5 and TRBJ1-1, with TRBD1 as a possible D gene (5 bases). The V gene's germline CDR1 is MNHEY and CDR2 SVGAGI. Trimming left V 1 base short and J 4 bases short, with 10 bases between. The length of the CDR3 is 14 residues. The CDR3 DNA follows: TGTGCCAGCAGTTACTGGGGCTCCGGCACTGAAGCTTTCTTT. Its translation: CASSYWGSGTEAFF.

This clone was detected once. This chain connects TRBV6-6 to TRBJ1-1; D gene uncertain. V was shortened by 6 bases and J by 3 bases, with 11 bases between the two germline ends. Germline CDR1 reads MNHNY; CDR2 reads SVGAGI (reference sequence). CDR3 length: 13 residues. The CDR3 DNA reads as TGTGCCAGCAGCCCCGTCGGGGACACTGAAGCTTTCTTT. Translated: CASSPVGDTEAFF.

This clone was observed a few times. CDR3 region: CASRGGQYLYGYTF. CDR3 coding DNA: TGTGCCAGCAGAGGAGGACAGTACCTATATGGCTACACCTTC. The J gene is TRBJ1-2, the V gene TRBV2; the D gene is possibly TRBD1 (6 bases). There are 14 residues in the CDR3. Germline values: CDR1 SNHLY, CDR2 FYNNEI. V lost 6 bases, J lost 5 bases, and 16 bases lay in between.

This clone was detected a few times. V usage is TRBV13 and J usage is TRBJ1-4; maybe TRBD1 (6 bases). This CDR3 contains 13 residues. Between the trimmed V and J ends, which lost 3 bases and 10 bases, there was a span of 12 bases. Germline V lookup: CDR1 PRHDT, CDR2 FYEKMQ (reference sequence). The CDR3 reads CASSFGQGRKLFF. The CDR3 coding sequence is TGTGCCAGCAGCTTCGGCCAGGGGCGAAAACTGTTTTTT.

This chain links TRBV5-6 with TRBJ1-2; TRBD1 is a possible D gene (6 bases). V lost 0 bases to trimming and J lost 3 bases, with 9 bases between them. CDR1 SGHDT and CDR2 YYEEEE come from the germline V gene. The CDR3 loop spans 14 amino acids. CDR3 sequence (DNA): TGTGCCAGCAGCTTGGGGGGGCTCGACTATGGCTACACCTTC. Translating gives CASSLGGLDYGYTF.

The chain links TRBV19 to TRBJ2-3, with 8 nucleotides matching TRBD1. V gave up 9 bases and J gave up 0 bases; unmatched junction bases: 8. The CDR3 extends over 15 amino acids. Per the germline V gene, CDR1 is LNHDA and CDR2 is SQIVND (reference sequence). The DNA for the CDR3 is TGTGCCAGCGAAAGGGGACAGGATAGCACAGATACGCAGTATTTT. As protein: CASERGQDSTDTQYF.

The V and J genes are TRBV5-1 and TRBJ2-7, with D uncertain. Germline V gene data show CDR1 as SGHRS and CDR2 as YFSETQ. Trimming removed 2 bases at V and 7 bases at J, with 16 bases between. The CDR3 consists of 14 residues. The CDR3 protein is CASSFSRLLGEQYF. CDR3 coding DNA: TGCGCCAGCAGCTTTTCCAGGCTCCTTGGGGAGCAGTACTTC.

V is TRBV5-6 and J is TRBJ2-6; the D is unclear. Trimming left V 0 bases short and J 8 bases short, with 6 bases between. CDR3 size: 13 residues. CDR1 and CDR2 from the germline V gene are SGHDT and YYEEEE. CDR3 nucleotide sequence: TGTGCCAGCAGCTTGGGACAATCCAACGTCCTGACTTTC. It codes for CASSLGQSNVLTF.

J is TRBJ2-3 and V is TRBV9; 8 positions agree with TRBD2. V lost 0 bases to trimming and J lost 2 bases; unmatched junction nucleotides: 5. Germline V gives CDR1 SGDLS, CDR2 YYNGEE. The CDR3 contains 16 residues. The DNA for the CDR3 is TGTGCCAGCAGCGTAGCTGCGGGAGGCCCCACAGATACGCAGTATTTT. Residues: CASSVAAGGPTDTQYF.

The V gene is TRBV19, the J gene TRBJ1-5, with 7 positions matching TRBD1. Trimming took 6 bases from V and 3 from J; bases not matched to a gene: 8. This CDR3 comprises 15 residues. CDR1 and CDR2 (germline): LNHDA, SQIVND (reference sequence). The CDR3: CASSPGQIFNQPQHF. The CDR3 DNA sequence: TGTGCCAGTAGCCCGGGACAGATTTTCAATCAGCCCCAGCATTTT.

The gene calls are TRBV4-1 and TRBJ2-7; tentative D call: TRBD1 (8 bases). Trimming shortened V by 1 base and J by 5 bases, and 21 bases separated the two germline ends. CDR3 size: 17 residues. CDR1 is MGHRA, CDR2 YSYEKL, per germline. CDR3 sequence: CASSQGGGTRTGHEQYF. The CDR3 DNA reads as TGCGCCAGCAGCCAAGGGGGGGGTACCCGGACAGGGCACGAGCAGTACTTC.

Only one count was recorded for this clone. The chain has TRBV5-4 and TRBJ2-4; the D gene is possibly TRBD2 (6 bases). The germline CDR1 and CDR2 sequences are SGHNT and YYREEE (reference sequence). The CDR3 is 16 residues long. Trimming removed 3 bases from V and 1 base from J, with 14 bases in between. CDR3 coding DNA: TGTGCCAGCAGCTATGACGGACTATTTGCCAAAAACATTCAGTACTTC. The encoded protein is CASSYDGLFAKNIQYF.

The V and J genes are TRBV29-1 and TRBJ1-3, with D possibly TRBD1 on 5 matching bases. Deletions cut 6 bases from V and 0 bases from J, with 9 bases between. The CDR3 loop spans 13 amino acids. CDR1 SQVTM and CDR2 ANQGSEA come from the germline V gene. The CDR3 spells CSVSGHSGNTIYF. CDR3 DNA: TGCAGCGTCAGTGGACACTCTGGAAACACCATATATTTT.

This clone has just a few counts. The chain has TRBV6-4 and TRBJ1-5; the D gene is possibly TRBD1 (5 bases). Germline CDR1 is MRHNA and CDR2 is SNTAGT. This CDR3 has 15 amino acids. Trimming left V 0 bases short and J 4 bases short, with 10 bases between. CDR3 DNA: TGTGCCAGCAGTGACTCACGGCAGGGAAATCAGCCCCAGCATTTT. It translates to CASSDSRQGNQPQHF.

The gene calls are TRBV6-6 and TRBJ1-1; no firm D call. V lost 7 bases and J 0 bases, leaving 12 bases between the germline ends. Germline V lookup: CDR1 MNHNY, CDR2 SVGAGI (reference sequence). The CDR3 length is 14 residues. The CDR3 nucleotides read TGTGCCAGCACTTCGACAAGCCTGAACACTGAAGCTTTCTTT. This gives the protein CASTSTSLNTEAFF.